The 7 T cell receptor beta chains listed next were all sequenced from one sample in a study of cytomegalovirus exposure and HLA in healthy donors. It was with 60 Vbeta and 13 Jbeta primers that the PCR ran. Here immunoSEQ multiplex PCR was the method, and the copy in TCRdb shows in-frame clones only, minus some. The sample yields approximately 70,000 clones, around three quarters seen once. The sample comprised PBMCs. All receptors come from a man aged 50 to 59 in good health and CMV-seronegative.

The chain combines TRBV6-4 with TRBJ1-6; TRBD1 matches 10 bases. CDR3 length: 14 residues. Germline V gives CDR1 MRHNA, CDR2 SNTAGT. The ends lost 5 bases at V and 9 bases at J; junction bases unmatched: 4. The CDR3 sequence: CASSPGQGSSPLHF. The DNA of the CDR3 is TGTGCCAGCAGTCCGGGACAGGGGTCTTCACCCCTCCACTTT.

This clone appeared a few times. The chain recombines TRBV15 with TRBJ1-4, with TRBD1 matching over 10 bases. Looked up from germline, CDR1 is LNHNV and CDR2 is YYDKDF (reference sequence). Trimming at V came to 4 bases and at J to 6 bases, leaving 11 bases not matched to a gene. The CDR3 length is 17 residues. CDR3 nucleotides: TGTGCCACCAGCAAGGGACAGGGGAAGAGGGAGCATGAAAAACTGTTTTTT. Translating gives CATSKGQGKREHEKLFF.

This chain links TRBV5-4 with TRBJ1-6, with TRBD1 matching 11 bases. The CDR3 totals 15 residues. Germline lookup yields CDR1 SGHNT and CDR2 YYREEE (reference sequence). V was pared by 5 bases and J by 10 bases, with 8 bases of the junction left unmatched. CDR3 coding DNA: TGTGCCAGCAGTATTGGACAGGGGGCTAGATCACCCCTCCACTTT. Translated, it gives CASSIGQGARSPLHF.

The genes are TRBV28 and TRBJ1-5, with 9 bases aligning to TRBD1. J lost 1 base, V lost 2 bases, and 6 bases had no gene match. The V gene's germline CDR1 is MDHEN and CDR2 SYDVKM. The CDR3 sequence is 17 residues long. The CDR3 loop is CASSLHGQGISNQPQHF. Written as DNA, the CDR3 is TGTGCCAGCAGTTTACACGGACAGGGGATAAGCAATCAGCCCCAGCATTTT.

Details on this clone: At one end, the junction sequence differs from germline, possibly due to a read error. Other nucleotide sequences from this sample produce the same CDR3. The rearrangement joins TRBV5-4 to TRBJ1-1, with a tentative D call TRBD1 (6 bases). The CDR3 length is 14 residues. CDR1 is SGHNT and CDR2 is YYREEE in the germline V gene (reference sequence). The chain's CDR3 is CASSLYPGATEAFF. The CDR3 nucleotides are TGTGCCAGCAGCTTATACCCAGGGGCCACTGAGGCTTTCTTT.

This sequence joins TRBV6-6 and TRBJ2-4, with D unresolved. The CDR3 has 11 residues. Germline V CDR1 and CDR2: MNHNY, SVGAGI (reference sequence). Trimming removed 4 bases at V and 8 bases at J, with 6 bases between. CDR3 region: CASSWLDIQYF. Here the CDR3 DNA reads TGTGCCAGCAGTTGGCTCGACATTCAGTACTTC.

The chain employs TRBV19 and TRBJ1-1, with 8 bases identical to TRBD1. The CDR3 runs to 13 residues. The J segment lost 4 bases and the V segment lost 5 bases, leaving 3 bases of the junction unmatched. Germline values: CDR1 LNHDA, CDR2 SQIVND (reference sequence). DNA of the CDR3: TGTGCCAGTAGTTTCACAGGGGGCACTGAAGCTTTCTTT. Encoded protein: CASSFTGGTEAFF.